The sequence of this TCR beta chain was determined in a study of T cells in Graves' hyperthyroidism and ophthalmopathy. Study outcomes and limitations: The blood repertoire included most of the expanded thyroid clonotypes above 0.001.

Amplified TCR beta CDR3 regions derived from RNA transcripts. HTBI primers were the set used in a first-round RT-PCR of the TCR CDR3. TCRdb recomputed calls from the multiplex PCR reads with MiXCR, one row per CDR3 protein. Counted here are 800,000 or so distinct CDR3 sequences, roughly 37% occurring once; the ten biggest clones make up 8% to 9%. This clonotype was recorded at least ten times. Its specificity is unknown. Across 18 months, stable Graves' hyperthyroidism was marked by no progression to ophthalmopathy. V was cut by 4 bases and J by 6 bases, with 15 bases left in between. Looked up from germline, CDR1 is SGHDN and CDR2 is FVKESK. The CDR3 covers 14 residues.

The chain links TRBV14 to TRBJ1-2, with D unresolved. The specimen sequenced was blood. This receptor was identified in a man younger than 35 with Graves' hyperthyroidism. The CDR3 bases are TGTGCCAGCAGCCCTGGACCGCCGTTGCATGGCTACACCTTC. This gives the protein CASSPGPPLHGYTF.